The clone carrying this T cell receptor beta chain was detected a few times. Plated together were roughly 200,000 CFSE-labeled responder cells and roughly 200,000 irradiated, violet-dye-labeled stimulator cells. Proliferating responders of the CD3+CD4+ and CD3+CD8+ phenotypes with low CFSE were sorted after the reaction. Clones were sequenced by immunoSEQ multiplex PCR, and TCRdb holds only the in-frame ones, with some missing. The sample lists 4,500 to 6,500 clones; around 33% were seen once. The CDR3 has 15 amino acids. The V and J ends lost 6 bases and 7 bases, in that order; junction bases with no gene match: 11. Germline CDR1 LNHDA, CDR2 SQIVND (reference sequence). The sample belongs to a study of graft-versus-host responses after intestinal transplantation. Study summary: Every one of the recipients received anti-thymocyte globulin induction and afterwards took tacrolimus and steroids for roughly three years.

This receptor was obtained from a human patient who received an intestinal transplant. The sequencing used alloreactive CD8+ T cells from a mixed lymphocyte reaction culture, collected before intestinal transplant. The subset denotes: CFSE-low proliferating T cells sorted from approximately 6-day pre-transplant mixed lymphocyte reaction (GvH or HvG direction). The chain is built from TRBV19 and TRBJ2-1; 8 nucleotides agree with TRBD2. The CDR3 DNA reads TGTGCCAGTAGACTTCGAGCGGGAGTATGGAATGAGCAGTTCTTC. Translating it yields CASRLRAGVWNEQFF.